The source of this T cell receptor (beta chain) is a study of blood T cell repertoires in COVID-19. The repertoire was sequenced with immunoSEQ multiplex PCR; TCRdb's copy has only in-frame clones and lacks some. Of approximately 140,000 clones listed, approximately 86% are singletons. The germline V gene has CDR1 SGHNT and CDR2 YYREEE (reference sequence). The CDR3 is 14 residues long. V was pared by 6 bases and J by 2 bases, with 9 bases between. The sequenced sample consisted of PBMCs or T cells enriched from blood (not recorded which). The rearrangement uses TRBV5-4 and TRBJ1-6, with D unclear. The receptor's source is a woman aged 50 to 60 who had recovered from COVID-19. The CDR3 spells CASTDQAYNSPLHF. DNA for the CDR3: TGTGCCAGCACCGACCAGGCCTATAATTCACCCCTCCACTTT. Based on the CDR3 plus reference TRBV5-4 and TRBJ1-6, the full variable domain is ETGVTQSPTHLIKTRGQQVTLRCSSQSGHNTVSWYQQALGQGPQFIFQYYREEENGRGNFPPRFSGLQFPNYSSELNVNALELDDSALYLCASTDQAYNSPLHFGNGTRLTVT.